This T cell receptor beta chain was documented in a study of T cells in Graves' hyperthyroidism and ophthalmopathy. CDR3 size: 13 residues. Germline loops: CDR1 MNHNS, CDR2 SASEGT. Trimming removed 5 bases at V and 2 bases at J, with 7 bases between. Amplification of TCR beta CDR3 regions was performed using RNA transcripts as template. The HTBI primer set drove a first-round RT-PCR of the TCR CDR3. TCRdb re-called the multiplex PCR reads with MiXCR, one entry per CDR3 protein. This sample has 90,000 to 120,000 distinct CDR3 sequences; 16% occur once, and the top ten carry about 45%. Absent ophthalmopathy progression within 18 months defined stable Graves' hyperthyroidism.

The receptor comes from a woman in her forties or fifties with Graves' hyperthyroidism. The J gene is TRBJ2-1, the V gene TRBV6-1; TRBD1 is a possible D gene (5 bases). Material for sequencing was blood. This CDR3 is CASSLTAYNEQFF. In DNA form, the CDR3 reads TGTGCCAGCAGTTTGACAGCCTACAATGAGCAGTTCTTC.